This TCR beta chain stems from a study of blood T cell repertoires in COVID-19. Overall study: The United States, Italy and Spain provided the acute and convalescent COVID-19 samples. T cells, B-cell-depleted T cells, or PBMCs supplied cDNA or gDNA.

In the authors' workflow: From reference gene primer amplification, estimates of nucleated cell counts were derived. Some clones are missing from TCRdb's copy, which holds only in-frame ones; the method was immunoSEQ multiplex PCR. Clonal size and the V and J genes are those of that table, whereas D and trimming came from the DNA. The repertoire holds roughly 150,000 clones, with 65% to 80% as singletons. Germline loops: CDR1 SGHTA, CDR2 FQGTGA. CDR3 length: 15 amino acids. V shed 4 bases and J 4 bases; nucleotides not matched to a gene: 8. The clonotype originates from a man in his fifties or sixties with acute or convalescent COVID-19. The sequenced material came from peripheral blood. V and J are TRBV7-3 and TRBJ1-2; 8 nucleotides agree with TRBD1. Here the CDR3 reads CASSSGTGRGYGYTF. In DNA, the CDR3 is TGTGCCAGCAGCTCCGGGACAGGTCGAGGCTATGGCTACACCTTC.